The 27 T cell receptor beta chains below were found in one sample sequenced in a study of blood T cell repertoires in COVID-19. Clones were read by immunoSEQ multiplex PCR, and TCRdb kept only the in-frame ones, dropping some. The data hold roughly 250,000 clones, with around four fifths observed a single time. Sequenced: peripheral blood. These TCRs come from an older woman with active or convalescent COVID-19.

V gene TRBV5-1 combines with J gene TRBJ2-3; the match to TRBD2 covers 15 bases. After removal of 4 bases from V and 5 bases from J, the junction contained 8 bases not matched to a gene. This CDR3 is 17 amino acids long. Germline assignment: CDR1 SGHRS and CDR2 YFSETQ. The CDR3 DNA follows: TGCGCCAGCAGCACAAGGACTAGCGGGGGGGCTTTAGATACGCAGTATTTT. It yields the protein CASSTRTSGGALDTQYF. The full variable domain, in which reference TRBV5-1 and TRBJ2-3 provide the parts outside the CDR3, is KAGVTQTPRYLIKTRGQQVTLSCSPISGHRSVSWYQQTPGQGLQFLFEYFSETQRNKGNFPGRFSGRQFSNSRSEMNVSTLELGDSALYLCASSTRTSGGALDTQYFGPGTRLTVL.

This clone has a single count. The chain couples TRBV19 to TRBJ2-5, with 12 bases fitting TRBD2. The CDR3 loop spans 16 amino acids. Germline V CDR1 and CDR2: LNHDA, SQIVND (reference sequence). The V and J ends lost 5 bases and 1 base, in that order; junction bases with no gene match: 5. The CDR3 spells CASSATSGRPQETQYF. The DNA of the CDR3 is TGTGCCAGTAGTGCAACTAGCGGGAGGCCCCAAGAGACCCAGTACTTC.

The V gene is TRBV19, the J gene TRBJ1-1, with 12 bases that match TRBD1. V shed 5 bases, J shed 1 base, and the junction held 5 bases outside the gene matches. From germline, CDR1 is LNHDA and CDR2 SQIVND (reference sequence). The CDR3 totals 16 residues. This CDR3 is CASSPGTGGRNTEAFF. The CDR3 DNA follows: TGTGCCAGTAGTCCTGGGACAGGGGGCCGGAACACTGAAGCTTTCTTT. The full variable domain, in which reference TRBV19 and TRBJ1-1 provide the parts outside the CDR3, is DGGITQSPKYLFRKEGQNVTLSCEQNLNHDAMYWYRQDPGQGLRLIYYSQIVNDFQKGDIAEGYSVSREKKESFPLTVTSAQKNPTAFYLCASSPGTGGRNTEAFFGQGTRLTVV.

The chain is built from TRBV6-1 and TRBJ1-2; D call uncertain. Trimming left V 3 bases short and J 2 bases short, with 4 bases between. The CDR3 consists of 12 residues. The germline CDR1 and CDR2 sequences are MNHNS and SASEGT. The CDR3: CASSDPNYGYTF. Written as DNA, the CDR3 is TGTGCCAGCAGTGACCCAAACTATGGCTACACCTTC.

This clone was found a few times. J is TRBJ2-3 and V is TRBV28; 12 bases map to TRBD2. CDR3 size: 17 residues. V shed 6 bases and J 2 bases; nucleotides not matched to a gene: 9. Germline CDR1 and CDR2: MDHEN and SYDVKM. The CDR3 DNA is TGTGCCAGCAGCCTCTTTGCTAGCGGGGGGGCCACAGATACGCAGTATTTT. Translated, it gives CASSLFASGGATDTQYF.

In its sample, this clone was seen a few times. V and J are TRBV6-5 and TRBJ1-2; D may be TRBD1 (5 bases). Trimming removed 7 bases at V and 9 bases at J, with 12 bases between. CDR3 length: 11 residues. Looked up from germline, CDR1 is MNHEY and CDR2 is SVGAGI. As DNA, the CDR3 is TGTGCCAGCACCGAGACAGAACGCTACACCTTC. Protein sequence: CASTETERYTF.

The V and J genes are TRBV5-1 and TRBJ1-6; D remains unclear. V gave up 3 bases and J gave up 8 bases, with 12 bases separating them. Germline CDR1 SGHRS, CDR2 YFSETQ. CDR3 length: 14 residues. The CDR3 sequence: CASSSGEMDSPLHF. DNA for the CDR3: TGCGCCAGCAGCTCAGGTGAGATGGATTCACCCCTCCACTTT.

V and J are TRBV15 and TRBJ2-4, with TRBD1 as a possible D gene (7 bases). Between the trimmed V and J ends, which lost 7 bases and 3 bases, there was a span of 19 bases. Germline V gene sequence: CDR1 LNHNV, CDR2 YYDKDF (reference sequence). The CDR3 is 16 residues long. CDR3 coding DNA: TGTGCCACCACTAGCGACAGGGCGCTCTTCAAAAACATTCAGTACTTC. Amino acids: CATTSDRALFKNIQYF.

The chain has TRBV7-2 and TRBJ2-1, with D possibly TRBD2 on 5 matching bases. Trimming removed 4 bases from V and 7 bases from J, with 14 bases in between. Germline CDR1 SGHTA, CDR2 FQGNSA. The CDR3 consists of 14 residues. In nucleotides, the CDR3 is TGTGCCAGCAGCTGGGCACTAGTTCGGAATGAGCAGTTCTTC. Encoded protein: CASSWALVRNEQFF. The variable domain in full, completed from reference TRBV7-2 and TRBJ2-1, reads GAGVSQSPSNKVTEKGKDVELRCDPISGHTALYWYRQSLGQGLEFLIYFQGNSAPDKSGLPSDRFSAERTGGSVSTLTIQRTQQEDSAVYLCASSWALVRNEQFFGPGTRLTVL.

The chain uses TRBV5-6 and TRBJ2-5; D not resolved. Trimming took 5 bases from V and 4 from J, leaving 12 bases between them. This CDR3 region has 13 residues. Looked up from germline, CDR1 is SGHDT and CDR2 is YYEEEE. The CDR3 here is CASRSVPGETQYF. The CDR3, as DNA: TGTGCCAGCAGGAGCGTCCCCGGAGAGACCCAGTACTTC.

V gene TRBV7-8 combines with J gene TRBJ2-3; no reliable D call. Trimming removed 3 bases from V and 0 bases from J, with 7 bases in between. The CDR3 spans 14 residues. Germline V CDR1 and CDR2: SGHVS, FQNEAQ. CDR3 protein: CASSFKSSTDTQYF. The DNA for the CDR3 is TGTGCCAGCAGCTTTAAATCTAGCACAGATACGCAGTATTTT.

The chain links TRBV18 to TRBJ2-7; 9 positions match TRBD1. From germline, CDR1 is KGHSH and CDR2 LQKENI. The V gene end was trimmed by 4 bases and the J gene end by 7 bases; junction bases not matched to a gene: 8. The CDR3 length is 14 residues. CDR3: CASSQQGAAGEQYF. The CDR3 DNA reads as TGTGCCAGCTCACAACAGGGGGCCGCGGGGGAGCAGTACTTC.

This clone was recorded only once. The chain has TRBV6-2 or TRBV6-3 and TRBJ1-3, with D possibly matching TRBD1 (5 bases). CDR1 and CDR2 (germline): MNHEY, SVGEGT. This CDR3 has 14 residues. The V end was cut by 2 bases, the J end by 4 bases, with 9 bases between. The CDR3 here is CASSYPRQGNTIYF. CDR3 DNA: TGTGCCAGCAGTTACCCTCGACAGGGAAACACCATATATTTT.

V and J are TRBV5-1 and TRBJ1-5, with no clear D. V shed 0 bases and J shed 5 bases, with 9 bases lying between them. Germline CDR1 and CDR2: SGHRS and YFSETQ. The CDR3 sequence is 14 residues long. CDR3 protein: CASSLAGGDQPQHF. The CDR3 DNA is TGCGCCAGCAGCTTGGCCGGCGGAGATCAGCCCCAGCATTTT. Drawing the rest from reference TRBV5-1 and TRBJ1-5, the complete variable domain is KAGVTQTPRYLIKTRGQQVTLSCSPISGHRSVSWYQQTPGQGLQFLFEYFSETQRNKGNFPGRFSGRQFSNSRSEMNVSTLELGDSALYLCASSLAGGDQPQHFGDGTRLSIL.

V is TRBV3-1 (or the pseudogene TRBV3-2) and J is TRBJ2-1; TRBD2 agrees at 9 bases. The CDR3 runs to 16 residues. The junction had 4 bases not matched to a gene; V was cut back by 0 bases and J by 4 bases. Germline V gene lookup returns CDR1 LGHDT and CDR2 YNNKEL (reference sequence). Here the CDR3 reads CASSQDLGLAYNEQFF. DNA of the CDR3: TGTGCCAGCAGCCAAGATCTCGGACTAGCGTACAATGAGCAGTTCTTC.

V gene TRBV29-1 combines with J gene TRBJ1-1; no firm D call. Germline loops: CDR1 SQVTM, CDR2 ANQGSEA. V was clipped by 7 bases and J by 1 base, with 10 bases between them. The CDR3 covers 12 residues. The CDR3, as DNA: TGCAGCGCCAGCCCAGGGAACACTGAAGCTTTCTTT. Amino acid sequence: CSASPGNTEAFF.

The chain couples TRBV6-5 to TRBJ2-1, with D possibly matching TRBD2 (6 bases). Trimming left V 5 bases short and J 3 bases short, with 11 bases between. The CDR3 has 14 amino acids. Germline V gene data show CDR1 as MNHEY and CDR2 as SVGAGI. The CDR3 bases are TGTGCCAGCAGTACGCGACTAGGCTACAATGAGCAGTTCTTC. It encodes CASSTRLGYNEQFF.

This sequence joins TRBV10-3 and TRBJ2-5, with TRBD2 matching over 7 bases. The CDR3 is made up of 13 amino acids. Losses at the gene ends were 2 bases for V and 4 bases for J; bases not matched to a gene: 1. Germline CDR1 ENHRY, CDR2 SYGVKD. CDR3 sequence reads: CAISEGLGETQYF. The CDR3 DNA reads TGTGCCATCAGTGAGGGACTAGGAGAGACCCAGTACTTC.

Only one count was recorded for this clone. Here the CDR3 DNA reads TGTGCCAGCAGCTTAGTAGGAAGTGGAGTTAATTCACCCCTCCACTTT. Residues: CASSLVGSGVNSPLHF. This sequence joins TRBV7-2 and TRBJ1-6, with D unclear. V was trimmed by 1 base and J by 6 bases, leaving 13 bases between them. The CDR3 spans 16 residues. The germline gives CDR1 SGHTA, CDR2 FQGNSA.

This chain uses TRBV7-6 with TRBJ2-2; D is undetermined. V lost 2 bases, J lost 8 bases, and 3 bases lay in between. This CDR3 comprises 11 residues. The germline gives CDR1 SGHVS, CDR2 FNYEAQ. CDR3 amino acids: CASSLRGELFF. CDR3 DNA sequence: TGTGCCAGCAGCTTACGGGGGGAGCTGTTTTTT.

V usage is TRBV7-2 and J usage is TRBJ2-7; D remains unclear. The CDR3 runs 13 residues. The germline V gene has CDR1 SGHTA and CDR2 FQGNSA. V was clipped by 8 bases and J by 0 bases, with 11 bases between them. CDR3 in DNA: TGTGCCAGCGGTGCTACTTTCTCCTACGAGCAGTACTTC. This translates into CASGATFSYEQYF.

Only one count was recorded for this clone. The chain has TRBV27 and TRBJ2-1, with 7 nucleotides matching TRBD2. Per the germline V gene, CDR1 is MNHEY and CDR2 is SMNVEV (reference sequence). V shed 2 bases, J shed 4 bases, and the junction held 5 bases outside the gene matches. The CDR3 has 15 residues. This CDR3 is CASSLRGGVYNEQFF. DNA of the CDR3: TGTGCCAGCAGTTTACGTGGGGGGGTGTACAATGAGCAGTTCTTC.

This chain connects TRBV5-1 to TRBJ2-7; 14 nucleotides line up with TRBD2. There are 15 residues in the CDR3. The ends lost 4 bases at V and 9 bases at J; junction bases unmatched: 9. The germline gives CDR1 SGHRS, CDR2 YFSETQ. CDR3 coding DNA: TGCGCCAGCAGCGCCGCCGGACTAGCGGGAGGAGTGCAGTACTTC. Translating it yields CASSAAGLAGGVQYF.

This clone was counted a single time. CDR3 sequence reads: CASSGYTGGLSDTQYF. The CDR3, as DNA: TGTGCCAGCAGCGGATACACCGGCGGGTTGTCAGATACGCAGTATTTT. The gene calls are TRBV7-2 and TRBJ2-3, with D tentatively TRBD2 (5 bases). The germline V gene encodes CDR1 SGHTA and CDR2 FQGNSA. Deletions cut 5 bases from V and 4 bases from J, with 19 bases between. The CDR3 sequence is 16 residues long. Variable domain in full (rest from reference TRBV7-2 and TRBJ2-3): GAGVSQSPSNKVTEKGKDVELRCDPISGHTALYWYRQSLGQGLEFLIYFQGNSAPDKSGLPSDRFSAERTGGSVSTLTIQRTQQEDSAVYLCASSGYTGGLSDTQYFGPGTRLTVL.

The chain recombines TRBV28 with TRBJ2-7; D gene unclear. Trimming left V 3 bases short and J 0 bases short, with 12 bases between. CDR1 is MDHEN, CDR2 SYDVKM, per germline. This CDR3 is built from 15 residues. CDR3 in DNA: TGTGCCAGCAGTTTCAGCTCGGGTAACTCCTACGAGCAGTACGTC. As protein: CASSFSSGNSYEQYV.

The chain joins TRBV2 to TRBJ2-1; D ambiguous. CDR3 length equals 12 residues. Germline V lookup: CDR1 SNHLY, CDR2 FYNNEI. V lost 5 bases, J lost 3 bases, and 5 bases lay in between. In DNA, the CDR3 is TGTGCCAGCAGTTCCCGCTACAATGAGCAGTTCTTC. As protein: CASSSRYNEQFF.

This clone appeared a few times. V gene TRBV20-1 combines with J gene TRBJ2-1; D is possibly TRBD2 (6 bases). Germline assignment: CDR1 DFQATT and CDR2 SNEGSKA (reference sequence). CDR3 length equals 14 residues. V lost 3 bases and J lost 7, with 16 bases in between. DNA of the CDR3: TGCAGTGCTAGTCAACTAGCCCAGGGTAATGAGCAGTTCTTC. As protein: CSASQLAQGNEQFF.